This T cell receptor (beta chain) was recorded in a study of T-cell memory formation after mild COVID-19. Whole-study results and caveats: Unconfirmed was the SARS-CoV-2 specificity of second-wave clones that peaked on day 37.

MiXCR was run by TCRdb on the 5' RACE reads, yielding one entry per CDR3 protein. The table lists about 560,000 distinct CDR3 sequences, approximately 15% of them singletons. This CDR3 has 17 residues. Germline V gene sequence: CDR1 SGHDT, CDR2 YYEEEE. Trimming took 2 bases from V and 0 from J, leaving 15 bases between them. Turning to this clonotype: Its antigen is not known.

This rearrangement joins TRBV5-6 to TRBJ1-5; possibly TRBD1 for D (5 bases). The receptor comes from an adult woman who had mild COVID-19 (a few samples of this study predate the infection). Cell type and time point are not known. The specimen was PBMCs or a T cell subset sorted from them (not recorded which). The CDR3 protein is CASSFRRGHYSNQPQHF. The DNA of the CDR3 is TGTGCCAGCAGCTTTCGTCGGGGCCATTATAGCAATCAGCCCCAGCATTTT.